This T cell receptor beta chain was identified in a study of blood T cell repertoires in COVID-19. Study-level information: Collection of acute and convalescent COVID-19 samples took place in the United States, Italy and Spain. Nucleic acid was either cDNA or gDNA, and it came from T cells, B-cell-depleted T cells, or PBMCs.

Method: immunoSEQ multiplex PCR; TCRdb's copy keeps in-frame clones and lacks some. The sample has 77,000 or so clones; 83% are singletons. In germline, CDR1 is SGHAT, CDR2 FQNNGV. This CDR3 is 15 amino acids long. V was shortened by 2 bases and J by 3 bases, with 14 bases between the two germline ends. The receptor was derived from a man aged 25 to 40 with COVID-19, enrolled during active disease. Sequenced input: peripheral blood. The V and J genes are TRBV11-2 and TRBJ2-7; D is possibly TRBD2 (6 bases). CDR3 region: CASSLTEGIIYEQYF. The CDR3 nucleotides read TGTGCCAGCAGCTTAACGGAGGGGATTATCTACGAGCAGTACTTC.